This T cell receptor (beta chain) was captured by sequencing in a study of blood T cell repertoires in COVID-19. Study information: Sites in the United States, Italy and Spain provided acute and convalescent COVID-19 samples. T cells, B-cell-depleted T cells, or PBMCs provided the cDNA or gDNA that served as material.

As originally analysed: From reference gene primer amplification, estimates of nucleated cell counts were derived. The repertoire was sequenced with immunoSEQ multiplex PCR; TCRdb's copy has only in-frame clones and lacks some. D and trimming come from the DNA, and the V and J calls and clone size come from that table. The table records under 250,000 clones, around 83% of them present only once. Trimming left V 3 bases short and J 5 bases short, with 22 bases between. The CDR3 consists of 17 residues. Germline V gene sequence: CDR1 SGHNT, CDR2 YYREEE (reference sequence). Sequenced material: peripheral blood. The TCR sequence derives from a middle-aged man with active or convalescent COVID-19. The J gene is TRBJ2-3, the V gene TRBV5-4, with D perhaps matching TRBD2 (5 bases). CDR3 region: CASSSTSSTTRGDTQYF. Here the CDR3 DNA reads TGTGCCAGCAGCTCGACGAGCTCGACTACCCGCGGAGATACGCAGTATTTT. The full variable domain, with the rest looked up from reference TRBV5-4 and TRBJ2-3, is ETGVTQSPTHLIKTRGQQVTLRCSSQSGHNTVSWYQQALGQGPQFIFQYYREEENGRGNFPPRFSGLQFPNYSSELNVNALELDDSALYLCASSSTSSTTRGDTQYFGPGTRLTVL.